This is a list of T cell receptor beta chains from one sample in a study of shared clonotypes between healthy human individuals. Some clones are missing from TCRdb's copy, which holds only in-frame ones; the method was immunoSEQ multiplex PCR. The table has 1.5 million to 1.9 million clones, 95% to 99% seen once. What was sequenced was naive CD4+ T cells sorted from blood. The receptors were gathered from a man younger than 45 in good health. CDR3s include the opening cysteine and the closing phenylalanine or tryptophan. The order of the fields is CDR3 protein, clone size, V gene, J gene. Rows give clone size only sometimes, using once, few, many, or a class for an expanded clone.

CDR3aa: CSVDGQGLSTDTQYF
abundance: few
v_gene: TRBV29-1
j_gene: TRBJ2-3

CDR3aa: CASRETGGETQYF
abundance: .
v_gene: TRBV5-4
j_gene: TRBJ2-5

CDR3aa: CASSITRGPNTGELFF
abundance: .
v_gene: TRBV19
j_gene: TRBJ2-2

CDR3aa: CASSIRGNQPQHF
abundance: .
v_gene: TRBV19
j_gene: TRBJ1-5

CDR3aa: CAISESWGLTFF
abundance: .
v_gene: TRBV10-3
j_gene: TRBJ1-1

CDR3aa: CASSSQYGYTF
abundance: .
v_gene: TRBV28
j_gene: TRBJ1-2

CDR3aa: CSVRGQYSNQPQHF
abundance: .
v_gene: TRBV29-1
j_gene: TRBJ1-5

CDR3aa: CASSLKLAGGGEQFF
abundance: .
v_gene: TRBV5-1
j_gene: TRBJ2-1

CDR3aa: CASRTGTYEQYF
abundance: .
v_gene: TRBV2
j_gene: TRBJ2-7

CDR3aa: CASSPLFMSGANVLTF
abundance: .
v_gene: TRBV18
j_gene: TRBJ2-6

CDR3aa: CASSLGGSYEQYF
abundance: .
v_gene: TRBV11-2
j_gene: TRBJ2-7

CDR3aa: CASSRTSGSYTGELFF
abundance: .
v_gene: TRBV7-2
j_gene: TRBJ2-2

CDR3aa: CASSRDRGFQETQYF
abundance: .
v_gene: TRBV14
j_gene: TRBJ2-5

CDR3aa: CASSPRSASGYYNEQFF
abundance: .
v_gene: TRBV9
j_gene: TRBJ2-1

CDR3aa: CASRGTGHNTEAFF
abundance: .
v_gene: TRBV6-1
j_gene: TRBJ1-1

CDR3aa: CASSPLYSGIRSGNTIYF
abundance: .
v_gene: TRBV18
j_gene: TRBJ1-3

CDR3aa: CASSESRRGGADTQYF
abundance: .
v_gene: TRBV10-1
j_gene: TRBJ2-3

CDR3aa: CASPKGTQSSYEQYF
abundance: once
v_gene: TRBV21-1
j_gene: TRBJ2-7

CDR3aa: CASSLEGAPDSYEQYF
abundance: .
v_gene: TRBV5-6
j_gene: TRBJ2-7

CDR3aa: CSVGGSGLSPDTQYF
abundance: .
v_gene: TRBV29-1
j_gene: TRBJ2-3

CDR3aa: CASSLAAGGWNEQFF
abundance: .
v_gene: TRBV7-7
j_gene: TRBJ2-1

CDR3aa: CASSSTSGKVSYNEQFF
abundance: .
v_gene: TRBV7-9
j_gene: TRBJ2-1

CDR3aa: CATSRARDKNYEQYF
abundance: .
v_gene: TRBV15
j_gene: TRBJ2-7

CDR3aa: CASSAAGDSYNEQFF
abundance: .
v_gene: TRBV9
j_gene: TRBJ2-1

CDR3aa: CASSVAPGKNEQFF
abundance: once
v_gene: TRBV9
j_gene: TRBJ2-1

CDR3aa: CASTTSVEQNNQPQHF
abundance: .
v_gene: TRBV28
j_gene: TRBJ1-5

CDR3aa: CASNDRDTRGEQYF
abundance: .
v_gene: TRBV2
j_gene: TRBJ2-7

CDR3aa: CASSLAGGIWYEQYF
abundance: .
v_gene: TRBV7-6
j_gene: TRBJ2-7